These T cell receptor beta chains were read from a single sample in a study of blood T cell repertoires in COVID-19. This table comes from immunoSEQ multiplex PCR, and its TCRdb copy is limited to in-frame clones, with some not included. The sample has under 300,000 clones; roughly 83% are singletons. The sample taken for sequencing was peripheral blood. These receptors originate from a man older than 75 with acute or convalescent COVID-19. CDR3s include the opening cysteine and the closing phenylalanine or tryptophan. The order of the fields is D gene, V gene, clone size, J gene, CDR3 DNA, CDR3 protein. A D gene is named only where the DNA matches it firmly. The listing skips clone size in some rows; elsewhere it reads once, few, many or a size class.

D gene: NA
V gene: TRBV28
clone size: NA
J gene: TRBJ2-1
CDR3 DNA: TGTGCCAGCAGTTTAAGTCTGGGTCTCGGGTCCTTCAATGAGCAGTTCTTC
CDR3 protein: CASSLSLGLGSFNEQFF

D gene: TRBD1
V gene: TRBV29-1
clone size: NA
J gene: TRBJ2-5
CDR3 DNA: TGCAGCGCCGGACAGGGGGCGAGAGAGACCCAGTACTTC
CDR3 protein: CSAGQGARETQYF

D gene: NA
V gene: TRBV10-3
clone size: NA
J gene: TRBJ1-5
CDR3 DNA: TGTGCCATCAGTGAGGGAACAGAGAGCAATCAGCCCCAGCATTTT
CDR3 protein: CAISEGTESNQPQHF

D gene: TRBD2
V gene: TRBV7-9
clone size: NA
J gene: TRBJ2-3
CDR3 DNA: TGTGCCAGCAGGCGGGGGGCCACAGATACGCAGTATTTT
CDR3 protein: CASRRGATDTQYF

D gene: TRBD1
V gene: TRBV5-1
clone size: once
J gene: TRBJ1-2
CDR3 DNA: TGCGCCAGCAGCTTACAGGGGGAACATAATGGCTACACCTTC
CDR3 protein: CASSLQGEHNGYTF

D gene: TRBD2
V gene: TRBV28
clone size: NA
J gene: TRBJ2-1
CDR3 DNA: TGTGCCAGCAGCCCCGGACTAGCGCCGCAGTTCTTC
CDR3 protein: CASSPGLAPQFF

D gene: TRBD2
V gene: TRBV6-6
clone size: NA
J gene: TRBJ2-3
CDR3 DNA: TGTGCCAGCAGTTACCCCGAGGCGGGAGCGACAGATACGCAGTATTTT
CDR3 protein: CASSYPEAGATDTQYF

D gene: NA
V gene: TRBV15
clone size: NA
J gene: TRBJ2-3
CDR3 DNA: TGTGCCACCAGCAGGAGGGAGGGCACAGATACGCAGTATTTT
CDR3 protein: CATSRREGTDTQYF

D gene: NA
V gene: TRBV21-1
clone size: few
J gene: TRBJ2-7
CDR3 DNA: TGTGCCAGCAGCCACCCGACAGACCCCTACGAGCAGTACTTC
CDR3 protein: CASSHPTDPYEQYF

D gene: TRBD1
V gene: TRBV5-1
clone size: NA
J gene: TRBJ2-3
CDR3 DNA: TGCGCCAGCAGCCGTTACACTTCCGGGACAGGAGATACGCAGTATTTT
CDR3 protein: CASSRYTSGTGDTQYF

D gene: NA
V gene: TRBV7-9
clone size: NA
J gene: TRBJ1-1
CDR3 DNA: TGTGCCAGCAGTCCCCGTCAGGGTGCTGAAGCTTTCTTT
CDR3 protein: CASSPRQGAEAFF

D gene: NA
V gene: TRBV3-1/TRBV3-2
clone size: once
J gene: TRBJ1-1
CDR3 DNA: TGTGCCAGCAGCCCTGTAGGGGGGGGCACTGAAGCTTTCTTT
CDR3 protein: CASSPVGGGTEAFF

D gene: TRBD2
V gene: TRBV25-1
clone size: once
J gene: TRBJ2-1
CDR3 DNA: TGTGCCAGCAGAGGCCCGGGACTAGCGGGGGGCCCCAATGAGCAGTTCTTC
CDR3 protein: CASRGPGLAGGPNEQFF

D gene: TRBD1
V gene: TRBV28
clone size: NA
J gene: TRBJ2-3
CDR3 DNA: TGTGCCAGCAGCCTTTACGGGACAGGGGACACAGATACGCAGTATTTT
CDR3 protein: CASSLYGTGDTDTQYF

D gene: NA
V gene: TRBV4-1
clone size: NA
J gene: TRBJ2-5
CDR3 DNA: TGCGCCAGCAGCCAAGACCCTCATACAGGCCTCCAAGAGACCCAGTACTTC
CDR3 protein: CASSQDPHTGLQETQYF

D gene: TRBD2
V gene: TRBV18
clone size: NA
J gene: TRBJ2-7
CDR3 DNA: TGTGCCAGCTCACCTCTAGCGGCCACCGAGCAGTACTTC
CDR3 protein: CASSPLAATEQYF

D gene: NA
V gene: TRBV19
clone size: NA
J gene: TRBJ2-2
CDR3 DNA: TGTGCCAGTAATTTACTTAGCGGAGAGACCGGGGAGCTGTTTTTT
CDR3 protein: CASNLLSGETGELFF

D gene: TRBD2
V gene: TRBV7-9
clone size: NA
J gene: TRBJ2-7
CDR3 DNA: TGTGCCAGCGCCCAGCGGGGGGAAGCCTCCTACGAGCAGTACTTC
CDR3 protein: CASAQRGEASYEQYF

D gene: NA
V gene: TRBV5-4
clone size: NA
J gene: TRBJ1-1
CDR3 DNA: TGTGCCAGCAGTCCCATACCGGTGAACACTGAAGCTTTCTTT
CDR3 protein: CASSPIPVNTEAFF

D gene: TRBD1
V gene: TRBV29-1
clone size: NA
J gene: TRBJ2-7
CDR3 DNA: TGCAGCGTAGATCTGGTAACAGGGGGAACGCAGTACTTC
CDR3 protein: CSVDLVTGGTQYF

D gene: TRBD1
V gene: TRBV28
clone size: NA
J gene: TRBJ1-1
CDR3 DNA: TGTGCCAGCAGTTCCGGGACAGTAAATGAAGCTTTCTTT
CDR3 protein: CASSSGTVNEAFF

D gene: NA
V gene: TRBV27
clone size: NA
J gene: TRBJ1-4
CDR3 DNA: TGTGCCAGCTCGAGTCGGGATACCGCCGTGGCTAATGAAAAACTGTTTTTT
CDR3 protein: CASSSRDTAVANEKLFF

D gene: NA
V gene: TRBV19
clone size: NA
J gene: TRBJ1-2
CDR3 DNA: TGTGCCAGTAGTTTACAGGCCGCCAACTATGGCTACACCTTC
CDR3 protein: CASSLQAANYGYTF

D gene: TRBD2
V gene: TRBV7-9
clone size: NA
J gene: TRBJ2-1
CDR3 DNA: TGTGCCAGCAGCCCAGCAGGGTCGGGAGGGGTAAAAAATGAGCAGTTCTTC
CDR3 protein: CASSPAGSGGVKNEQFF

D gene: TRBD2
V gene: TRBV4-3
clone size: once
J gene: TRBJ2-5
CDR3 DNA: TGCGCCAGCAGCCAAGAGGCTAGCGGGGAGACCCAGTACTTC
CDR3 protein: CASSQEASGETQYF

D gene: TRBD1
V gene: TRBV5-6
clone size: NA
J gene: TRBJ2-7
CDR3 DNA: TGTGCCAGCAGCCAGCGAACAGGGGACGAGCAGTACTTC
CDR3 protein: CASSQRTGDEQYF

D gene: NA
V gene: TRBV11-2
clone size: few
J gene: TRBJ2-1
CDR3 DNA: TGTGCCAGCAGCTTCCAGGGAAGGGACAATGAGCAGTTCTTC
CDR3 protein: CASSFQGRDNEQFF

D gene: TRBD1
V gene: TRBV27
clone size: NA
J gene: TRBJ1-5
CDR3 DNA: TGTGCCAGCAGTTTGTCGCACCCACAGGGGGCTTCTGGTCAGCCCCAGCATTTT
CDR3 protein: CASSLSHPQGASGQPQHF

D gene: TRBD1
V gene: TRBV2
clone size: NA
J gene: TRBJ2-7
CDR3 DNA: TGTGCCAGCCGCAGACAGGGGACGTACGAGCAGTACTTC
CDR3 protein: CASRRQGTYEQYF